The TCR beta chain under discussion was sequenced for a study of blood T cell repertoires in COVID-19. In the study overall: From the United States, Italy and Spain came samples of acute and convalescent COVID-19. T cells, B-cell-depleted T cells, or PBMCs provided the cDNA or gDNA that served as material.

Germline loops: CDR1 ENHRY, CDR2 SYGVKD. V was shortened by 0 bases and J by 0 bases, with 12 bases between the two germline ends. CDR3 size: 16 residues. Original processing notes: Nucleated cell counts were estimated from reference gene primer amplification. TCRdb's copy holds only in-frame clones and misses some; the assay was immunoSEQ multiplex PCR. The DNA was the basis for D and trimming; V, J and clone size are from that table. This sample has 25,000 to 35,000 clones; around 90% occur once, and the top ten carry roughly 7.9%. This clone was counted a few times. Sequencing was carried out using peripheral blood. The receptor's source is a man aged 55 to 70 with COVID-19, enrolled during active disease. The V call is TRBV10-3, the J call TRBJ2-7, with a weak D call TRBD2 (5 bases). In DNA, the CDR3 is TGTGCCATCAGTGAGTCAGGGAGCGGTTTCTCCTACGAGCAGTACTTC. It specifies CAISESGSGFSYEQYF.